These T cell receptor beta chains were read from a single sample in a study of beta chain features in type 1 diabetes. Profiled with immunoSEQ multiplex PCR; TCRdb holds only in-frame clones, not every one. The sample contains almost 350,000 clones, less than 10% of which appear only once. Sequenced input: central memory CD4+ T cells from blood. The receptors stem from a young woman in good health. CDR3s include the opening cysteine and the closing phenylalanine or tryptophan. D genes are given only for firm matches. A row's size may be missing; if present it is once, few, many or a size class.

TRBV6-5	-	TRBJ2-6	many	TGTGCCAGCAGTAGACTCCTGCCTGGGGCCAACGTCCTGACTTTC	CASSRLLPGANVLTF
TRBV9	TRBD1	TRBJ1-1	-	TGTGCCAGCAGCGCTGACAGGGTTCCAGCTTTCTTT	CASSADRVPAFF
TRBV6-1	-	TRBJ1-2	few	TGTGCCAGCAGTGAACCCGGCAGGGGAAGGAATGGCTACACCTTC	CASSEPGRGRNGYTF
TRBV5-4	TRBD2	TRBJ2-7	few	TGTGCCAGCAGCTTTCTTTCTAGCGGGATTTACGAGCAGTACTTC	CASSFLSSGIYEQYF
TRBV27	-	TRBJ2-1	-	TGTGCCAGCAGTTTATTCGCGGGTTTGTACAATGAGCAGTTCTTC	CASSLFAGLYNEQFF
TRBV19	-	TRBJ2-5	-	TGTGCCAGTAGTATAGGGACCACGAAGGCAGAGACCCAGTACTTC	CASSIGTTKAETQYF
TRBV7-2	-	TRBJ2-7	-	TGTGCCAGCAGCTTAGACACCGGCCCTTTCGAGCAGTACTTC	CASSLDTGPFEQYF
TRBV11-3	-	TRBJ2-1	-	TGTGCCAGCAGCTTAGACCAGATGGGTGAGCAGTTCTTC	CASSLDQMGEQFF
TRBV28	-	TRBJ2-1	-	TGTGCCAGCAGTTCGTACGGACTCTCAGCCTACAATGAGCAGTTCTTC	CASSSYGLSAYNEQFF
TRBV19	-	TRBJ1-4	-	TGTGCCAGTCGGGGCCCAGGGGAGACGGAAAAACTGTTTTTT	CASRGPGETEKLFF
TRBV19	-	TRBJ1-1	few	TGTGCCAGTAGGGACGGGGGGGCTGGAACTGAAGCTTTCTTT	CASRDGGAGTEAFF
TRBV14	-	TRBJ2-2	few	TGTGCCAGCAGCCCACGGGACCTACGAAAACGGGCGAACACCGGGGAGCTGTTTTTT	CASSPRDLRKRANTGELFF
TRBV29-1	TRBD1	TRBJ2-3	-	TGCAGCGCTGACAGGGGGGGTACAGATACGCAGTATTTT	CSADRGGTDTQYF
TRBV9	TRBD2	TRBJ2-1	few	TGTGCCAGCAGCGTAGGCGGGAGGGGTTATGAGCAGTTCTTC	CASSVGGRGYEQFF
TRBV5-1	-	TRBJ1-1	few	TGCGCCAGCAGCCCTGGTTCGTCTAGGACTGAAGCTTTCTTT	CASSPGSSRTEAFF
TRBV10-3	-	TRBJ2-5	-	TGTGCCATCAGTGAGTCACAAGAGACCCAGTACTTC	CAISESQETQYF
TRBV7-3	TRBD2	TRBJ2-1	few	TGTGCCAGCAGCTCTTTAGCGGGAACCCTCTACAATGAGCAGTTCTTC	CASSSLAGTLYNEQFF
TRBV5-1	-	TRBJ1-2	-	TGCGCCAGCAGCTTGACAGGTCCTAACTATGGCTACACCTTC	CASSLTGPNYGYTF
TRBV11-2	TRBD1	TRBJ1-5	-	TGTGCCAGCAGCGGAGGGACAGGCGACAATCAGCCCCAGCATTTT	CASSGGTGDNQPQHF
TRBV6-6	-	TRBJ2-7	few	TGTGCCAGCAGTTACTCGCTTGGGAGCGGCTACGAGCAGTACTTC	CASSYSLGSGYEQYF
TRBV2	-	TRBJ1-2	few	TGTGCCAGCAGCCTGGAAGAGTTGAGCTACACCTTC	CASSLEELSYTF
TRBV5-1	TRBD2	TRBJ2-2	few	TGCGCCAGCAGCTTGATGGCTAGCGGGAGTCTTACCGGGGAGCTGTTTTTT	CASSLMASGSLTGELFF
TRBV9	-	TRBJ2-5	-	TGTGCCAGCAGCTTGGGGGTATCGTACCAAGAGACCCAGTACTTC	CASSLGVSYQETQYF
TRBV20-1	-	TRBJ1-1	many	TGCAGTGCAACTGAGCAGGGCAAAGCTTTCTTT	CSATEQGKAFF
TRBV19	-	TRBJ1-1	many	TGTGCCAGTAGCAAGCGGGACGGTGGGACTGAAGCTTTCTTT	CASSKRDGGTEAFF
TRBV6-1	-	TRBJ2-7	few	TGTGCCAGCAGCCCGGACAGGAGACTAGGAGACGAGCAGTACTTC	CASSPDRRLGDEQYF
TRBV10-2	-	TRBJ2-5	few	TGCGCCAGCAGTTTAAACAAAGAGACCCAGTACTTC	CASSLNKETQYF
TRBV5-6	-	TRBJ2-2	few	TGTGCCAGCAGCTTGGACTCAAACACCGGGGAGCTGTTTTTT	CASSLDSNTGELFF
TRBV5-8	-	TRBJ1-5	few	TGTGCCAGCAGCCGAGGGGTATTGGCGTCGGATCAGCCCCAGCATTTT	CASSRGVLASDQPQHF
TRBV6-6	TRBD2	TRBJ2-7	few	TGTGCCAGCAGGGGGGGACTAGCGGACTCATACGAGCAGTACTTC	CASRGGLADSYEQYF
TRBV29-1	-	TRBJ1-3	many	TGCAGCGCTATACCGGGGACCGTGGGGAACACCATATATTTT	CSAIPGTVGNTIYF
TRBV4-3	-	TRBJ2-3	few	TGCGCCAGCAGCCAAGCTCGGGGGCAGGGCCCAGATACGCAGTATTTT	CASSQARGQGPDTQYF
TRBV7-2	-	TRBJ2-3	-	TGTGCCAGCAGCTTAGCTTTTACAACAGATACGCAGTATTTT	CASSLAFTTDTQYF
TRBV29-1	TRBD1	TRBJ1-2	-	TGCAGCGCCCCAAAAGTAGCAGGGGGTTCTAACTATGGCTACACCTTC	CSAPKVAGGSNYGYTF
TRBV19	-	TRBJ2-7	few	TGTGCCAGTAGTGGGAATTTGTACGAGCAGTACTTC	CASSGNLYEQYF
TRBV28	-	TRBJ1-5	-	TGTGCCAGCAGTTTAGATCAAGTAAGCGATCAGCCCCAGCATTTT	CASSLDQVSDQPQHF
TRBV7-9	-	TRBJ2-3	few	TGTGCCAGCAGCTTAGCGTCGGCCACAGATACGCAGTATTTT	CASSLASATDTQYF
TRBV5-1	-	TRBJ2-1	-	TGCGCCAGCTCGACCACTAGCACGAGTGAGCAGTTCTTC	CASSTTSTSEQFF
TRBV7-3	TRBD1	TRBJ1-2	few	TGTGCCAGCAGCAGGGGACAGCACAACTATGGCTACACCTTC	CASSRGQHNYGYTF
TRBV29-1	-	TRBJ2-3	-	TGCAGCGTTGGTTGGCGGAGCACAGATACGCAGTATTTT	CSVGWRSTDTQYF
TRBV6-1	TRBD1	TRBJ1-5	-	TGTGCCAGCAGTTGGACAGGGAAGGGTCAGCCCCAGCATTTT	CASSWTGKGQPQHF
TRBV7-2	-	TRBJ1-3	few	TGTGCCAGCAGCTTACCAGGGCTATCTGGAAACACCATATATTTT	CASSLPGLSGNTIYF
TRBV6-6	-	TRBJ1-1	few	TGTGCCAGCAGACCCTTTACGAACACTGAAGCTTTCTTT	CASRPFTNTEAFF
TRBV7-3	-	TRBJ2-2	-	TGTGCCAGCAGCCCCCCGAGGGGTTCGAACACCGGGGAGCTGTTTTTT	CASSPPRGSNTGELFF
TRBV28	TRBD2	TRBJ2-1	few	TGTGCCAGCACCAGGACTAGCGTCAATGAGCAGTTCTTC	CASTRTSVNEQFF
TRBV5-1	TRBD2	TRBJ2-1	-	TGCGCCAGCAGCTTAGCACTAGCGGAAAATGAGCAGTTCTTC	CASSLALAENEQFF
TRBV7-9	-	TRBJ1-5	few	TGTGCCAGCAGCTTAGTAGGACCCGGGGCCCCTACAGCCCAGCATTTT	CASSLVGPGAPTAQHF
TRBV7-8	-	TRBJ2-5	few	TGTGCCAGCAGCTTAGCGTTCCCGTGGTTCGGGACCCAGTACTTC	CASSLAFPWFGTQYF
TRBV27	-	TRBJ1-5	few	TGTGCCAGCAGTTTCTTGAGCAATCAGCCCCAGCATTTT	CASSFLSNQPQHF
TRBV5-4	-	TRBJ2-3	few	TGTGCCAGCAGCTTCAAAGACACCACAGATACGCAGTATTTT	CASSFKDTTDTQYF
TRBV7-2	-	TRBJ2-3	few	TGTGCCAGCAGCTTAGATAGCACAGATACGCAGTATTTT	CASSLDSTDTQYF
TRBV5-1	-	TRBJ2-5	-	TGCGCCAGCAGCGTGACCTTCCAAGAGACCCAGTACTTC	CASSVTFQETQYF
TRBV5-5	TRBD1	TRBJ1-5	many	TGTGCCAGCAGGAGGGGACAGGGGGCGAGTCAGCCCCAGCATTTT	CASRRGQGASQPQHF
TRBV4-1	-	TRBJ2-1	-	TGCGCCAGCACCAGGGGACCATACAATGAGCAGTTCTTC	CASTRGPYNEQFF
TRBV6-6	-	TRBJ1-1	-	TGTGCCAGCAGTTACTCGATCGGGGGCGCAACCACTGAAGCTTTCTTT	CASSYSIGGATTEAFF
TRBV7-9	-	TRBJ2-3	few	TGTGCCAGCAGCTTTAGGGGACCGCGGGGAAAGAGTACAGATACGCAGTATTTT	CASSFRGPRGKSTDTQYF
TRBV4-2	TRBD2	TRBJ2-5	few	TGTGCCAGCAGCCACTTCGGAGGGACTAGCGGGAGTATCGAGACCCAGTACTTC	CASSHFGGTSGSIETQYF
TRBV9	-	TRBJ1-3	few	TGTGCCAGCAGCGTCACGGGGCAGTCTTCAAACACCATATATTTT	CASSVTGQSSNTIYF